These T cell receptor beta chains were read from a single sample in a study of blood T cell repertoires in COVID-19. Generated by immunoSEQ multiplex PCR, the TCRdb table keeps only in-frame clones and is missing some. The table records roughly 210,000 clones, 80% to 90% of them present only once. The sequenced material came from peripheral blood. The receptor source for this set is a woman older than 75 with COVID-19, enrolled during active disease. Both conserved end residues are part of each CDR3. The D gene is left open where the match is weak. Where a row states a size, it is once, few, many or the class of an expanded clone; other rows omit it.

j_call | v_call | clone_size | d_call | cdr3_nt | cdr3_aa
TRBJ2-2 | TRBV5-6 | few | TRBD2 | TGTGCCAGCAGCGGGGAGATAGCGGGGATGGCCGGGGAGCTGTTTTTT | CASSGEIAGMAGELFF
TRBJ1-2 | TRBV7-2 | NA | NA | TGTGCCAGCAGCTTGGGGACTGATTATCGGGGTGGCTACACCTTC | CASSLGTDYRGGYTF
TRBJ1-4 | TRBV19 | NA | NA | TGTGCCAGTAGTAGCCGGGAGTCCGATGAAAAACTGTTTTTT | CASSSRESDEKLFF
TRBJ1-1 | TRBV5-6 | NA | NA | TGTGCCAGCAGCTCAAGAGAACGAGGAGGGGCTTTCTTT | CASSSRERGGAFF
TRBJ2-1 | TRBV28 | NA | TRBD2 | TGTGCCAGCAGCCGGACTAGCGGGGGGTGGGATGAGCAGTTCTTC | CASSRTSGGWDEQFF
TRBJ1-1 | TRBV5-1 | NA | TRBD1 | TGCGCCAGCAGCCAGGGACAGGGGGCCGGTGTTGGTGAAGCTTTCTTT | CASSQGQGAGVGEAFF
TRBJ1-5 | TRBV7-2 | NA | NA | TGTGCCAGCAGCTTATCCACCGGCAGCGGTCAGCCCCAGCATTTT | CASSLSTGSGQPQHF
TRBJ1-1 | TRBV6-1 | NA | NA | TGTGCCAGCAGAAGCCAACAGGGAAAGGGAGCTTTCTTT | CASRSQQGKGAFF
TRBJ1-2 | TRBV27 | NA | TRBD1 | TGTGCCAGCACATTTCTCGGACAGGGGGCCCTAACTAACTATGGCTACACCTTC | CASTFLGQGALTNYGYTF
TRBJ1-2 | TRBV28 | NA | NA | TGTGCCAGCAGTTTAGGGGCATCGGTCTTGGGCTACACCTTC | CASSLGASVLGYTF
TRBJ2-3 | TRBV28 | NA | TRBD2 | TGTGCCAGCAGTTCAGCGGGGGGTTCAGATACGCAGTATTTT | CASSSAGGSDTQYF
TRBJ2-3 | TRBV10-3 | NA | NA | TGTGCCAGCGGCTCTGATGGGTTAGATACGCAGTATTTT | CASGSDGLDTQYF
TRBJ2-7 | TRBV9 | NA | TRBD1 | TGTGCCAGCAGCGCCCGGGACAGGGGGCATGAGCAGTACTTC | CASSARDRGHEQYF
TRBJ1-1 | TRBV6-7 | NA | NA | TGTGCCAGCAGTTACTCGGATGGTGCGGGGATGAACACTGAAGCTTTCTTT | CASSYSDGAGMNTEAFF
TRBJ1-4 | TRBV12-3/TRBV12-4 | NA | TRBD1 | TGTGCCAGCAGATCACAGGGGGATGAAAAACTGTTTTTT | CASRSQGDEKLFF
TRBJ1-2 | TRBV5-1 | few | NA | TGCGCCAGCAGCTTGGCGGAGGGACGACATGGCTACACCTTC | CASSLAEGRHGYTF